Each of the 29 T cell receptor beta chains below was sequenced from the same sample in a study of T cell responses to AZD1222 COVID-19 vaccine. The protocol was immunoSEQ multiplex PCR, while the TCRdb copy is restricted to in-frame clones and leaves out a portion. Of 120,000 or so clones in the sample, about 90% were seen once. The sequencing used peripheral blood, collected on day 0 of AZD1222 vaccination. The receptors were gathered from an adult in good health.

This CDR3 reads CASSSTGTSGRNEQFF. DNA for the CDR3: TGTGCCAGCAGCTCCACCGGGACTAGCGGGAGAAATGAGCAGTTCTTC. The chain carries TRBV7-3 and TRBJ2-1; 14 bases agree with TRBD2. The CDR3 consists of 16 residues. V shed 4 bases, J shed 7 bases, and the junction held 6 bases outside the gene matches. Germline V gene lookup returns CDR1 SGHTA and CDR2 FQGTGA. The variable domain in full, completed from reference TRBV7-3 and TRBJ2-1, reads GAGVSQTPSNKVTEKGKYVELRCDPISGHTALYWYRQSLGQGPEFLIYFQGTGAADDSGLPNDRFFAVRPEGSVSTLKIQRTERGDSAVYLCASSSTGTSGRNEQFFGPGTRLTVL.

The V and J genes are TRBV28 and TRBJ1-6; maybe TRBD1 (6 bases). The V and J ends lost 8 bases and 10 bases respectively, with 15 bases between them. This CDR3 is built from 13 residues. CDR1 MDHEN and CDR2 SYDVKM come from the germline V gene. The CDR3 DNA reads TGTGCCAGCGGGGCGGGGGGCCGGTCACCCCTCCACTTT. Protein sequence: CASGAGGRSPLHF.

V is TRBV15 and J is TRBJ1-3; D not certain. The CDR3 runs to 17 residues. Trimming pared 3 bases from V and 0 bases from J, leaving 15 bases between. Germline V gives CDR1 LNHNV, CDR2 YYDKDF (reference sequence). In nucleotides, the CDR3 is TGTGCCACCAGCAGGTGGAGACCGTCGGACTCTGGAAACACCATATATTTT. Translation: CATSRWRPSDSGNTIYF. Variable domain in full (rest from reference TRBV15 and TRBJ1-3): DAMVIQNPRYQVTQFGKPVTLSCSQTLNHNVMYWYQQKSSQAPKLLFHYYDKDFNNEADTPDNFQSRRPNTSFCFLDIRSPGLGDTAMYLCATSRWRPSDSGNTIYFGEGSWLTVV.

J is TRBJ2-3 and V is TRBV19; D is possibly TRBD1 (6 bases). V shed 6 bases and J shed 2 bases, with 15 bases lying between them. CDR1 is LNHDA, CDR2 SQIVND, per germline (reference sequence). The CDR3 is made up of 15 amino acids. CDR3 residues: CASSTLDSLTDTQYF. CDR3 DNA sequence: TGTGCCAGTAGCACCCTGGACAGCCTCACAGATACGCAGTATTTT.

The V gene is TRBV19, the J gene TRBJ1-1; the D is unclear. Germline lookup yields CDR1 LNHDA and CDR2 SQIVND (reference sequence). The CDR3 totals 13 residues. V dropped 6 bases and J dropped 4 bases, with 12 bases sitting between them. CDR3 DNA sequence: TGTGCCAGTAGATGGGGAAAAGGCACTGAAGCTTTCTTT. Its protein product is CASRWGKGTEAFF.

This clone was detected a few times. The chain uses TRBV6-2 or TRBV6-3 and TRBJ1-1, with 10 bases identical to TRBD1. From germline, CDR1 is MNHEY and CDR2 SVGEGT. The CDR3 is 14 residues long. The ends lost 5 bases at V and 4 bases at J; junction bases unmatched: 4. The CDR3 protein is CASSLRDRGTEAFF. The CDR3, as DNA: TGTGCCAGCAGTCTCCGGGACAGGGGCACTGAAGCTTTCTTT.

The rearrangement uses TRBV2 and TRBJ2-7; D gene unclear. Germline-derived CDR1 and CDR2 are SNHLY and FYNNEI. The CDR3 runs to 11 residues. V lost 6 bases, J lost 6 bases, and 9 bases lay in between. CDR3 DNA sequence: TGTGCCAGCAGGATTATTCTCGAGCAGTACTTC. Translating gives CASRIILEQYF.

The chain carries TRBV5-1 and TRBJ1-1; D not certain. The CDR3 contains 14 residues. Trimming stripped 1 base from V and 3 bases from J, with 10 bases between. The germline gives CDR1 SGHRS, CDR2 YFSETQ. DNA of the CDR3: TGCGCCAGCAGCTTGTCAGGAGTCGACACTGAAGCTTTCTTT. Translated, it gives CASSLSGVDTEAFF.

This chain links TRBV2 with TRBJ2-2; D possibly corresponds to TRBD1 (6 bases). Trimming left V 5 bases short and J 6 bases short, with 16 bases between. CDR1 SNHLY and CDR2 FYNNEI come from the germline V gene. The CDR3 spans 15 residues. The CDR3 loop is CASSSSGVTAGELFF. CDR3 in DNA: TGTGCCAGCAGTTCATCAGGGGTAACCGCCGGGGAGCTGTTTTTT.

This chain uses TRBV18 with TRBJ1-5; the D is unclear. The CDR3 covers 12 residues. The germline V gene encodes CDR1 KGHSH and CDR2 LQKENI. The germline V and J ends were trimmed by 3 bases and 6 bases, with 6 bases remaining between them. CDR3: CASSPPGQPQHF. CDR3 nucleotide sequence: TGTGCCAGCTCACCCCCGGGTCAGCCCCAGCATTTT. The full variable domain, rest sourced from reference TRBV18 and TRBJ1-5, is NAGVMQNPRHLVRRRGQEARLRCSPMKGHSHVYWYRQLPEEGLKFMVYLQKENIIDESGMPKERFSAEFPKEGPSILRIQQVVRGDSAAYFCASSPPGQPQHFGDGTRLSIL.

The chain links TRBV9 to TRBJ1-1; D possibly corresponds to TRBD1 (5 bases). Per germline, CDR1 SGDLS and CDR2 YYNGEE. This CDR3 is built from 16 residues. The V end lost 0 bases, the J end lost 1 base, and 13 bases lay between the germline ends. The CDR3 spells CASSVGGGQGNTEAFF. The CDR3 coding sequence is TGTGCCAGCAGCGTAGGGGGCGGGCAGGGGAACACTGAAGCTTTCTTT.

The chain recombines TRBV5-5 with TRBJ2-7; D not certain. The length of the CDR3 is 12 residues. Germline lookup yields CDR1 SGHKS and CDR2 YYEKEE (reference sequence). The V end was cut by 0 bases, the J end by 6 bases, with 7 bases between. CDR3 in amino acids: CASSLAISEQYF. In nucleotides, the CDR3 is TGTGCCAGCAGCTTGGCCATAAGCGAGCAGTACTTC. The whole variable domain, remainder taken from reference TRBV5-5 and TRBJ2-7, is DAGVTQSPTHLIKTRGQQVTLRCSPISGHKSVSWYQQVLGQGPQFIFQYYEKEERGRGNFPDRFSARQFPNYSSELNVNALLLGDSALYLCASSLAISEQYFGPGTRLTVT.

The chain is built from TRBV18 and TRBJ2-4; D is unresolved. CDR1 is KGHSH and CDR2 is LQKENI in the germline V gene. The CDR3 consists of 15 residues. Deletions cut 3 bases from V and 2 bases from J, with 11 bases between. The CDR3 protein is CASSPTSRTKNIQYF. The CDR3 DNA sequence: TGTGCCAGCTCACCTACCTCAAGGACCAAAAACATTCAGTACTTC.

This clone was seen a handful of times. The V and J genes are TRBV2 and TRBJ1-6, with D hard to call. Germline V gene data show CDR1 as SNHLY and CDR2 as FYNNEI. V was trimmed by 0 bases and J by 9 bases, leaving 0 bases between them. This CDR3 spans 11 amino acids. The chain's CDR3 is CASSEASPLHF. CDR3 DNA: TGTGCCAGCAGTGAAGCTTCACCCCTCCACTTT.

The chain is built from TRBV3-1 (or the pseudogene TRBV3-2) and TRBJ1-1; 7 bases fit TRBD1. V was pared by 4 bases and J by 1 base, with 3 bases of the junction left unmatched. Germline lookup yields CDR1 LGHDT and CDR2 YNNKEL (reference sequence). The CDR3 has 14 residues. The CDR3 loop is CASSLGTANTEAFF. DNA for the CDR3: TGTGCCAGCAGCCTGGGGACAGCGAACACTGAAGCTTTCTTT.

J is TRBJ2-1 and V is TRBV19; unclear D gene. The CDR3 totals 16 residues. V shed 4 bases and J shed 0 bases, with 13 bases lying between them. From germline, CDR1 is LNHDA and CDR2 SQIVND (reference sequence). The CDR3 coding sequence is TGTGCCAGTAGTAGAACAGCCGGAAGCTCCTACAATGAGCAGTTCTTC. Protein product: CASSRTAGSSYNEQFF.

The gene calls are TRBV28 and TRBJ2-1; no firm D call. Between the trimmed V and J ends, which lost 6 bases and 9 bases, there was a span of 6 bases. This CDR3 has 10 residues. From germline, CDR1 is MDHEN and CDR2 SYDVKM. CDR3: CASSQSEQFF. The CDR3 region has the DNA TGTGCCAGCAGCCAGAGTGAGCAGTTCTTC.

DNA of the CDR3: TGTGCCAGCAGTTTCCTCCTCGGCGCCGGGGAGCTGTTTTTT. Residues: CASSFLLGAGELFF. The V gene is TRBV27, the J gene TRBJ2-2, with D unresolved. Germline V gene sequence: CDR1 MNHEY, CDR2 SMNVEV (reference sequence). Trimming shortened V by 3 bases and J by 6 bases, and 11 bases separated the two germline ends. The CDR3 is 14 residues long.

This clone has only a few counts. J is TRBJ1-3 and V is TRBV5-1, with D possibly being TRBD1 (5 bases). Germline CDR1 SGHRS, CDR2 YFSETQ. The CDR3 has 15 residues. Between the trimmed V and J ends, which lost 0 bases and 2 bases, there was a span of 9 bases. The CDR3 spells CASSLEGSTGNTIYF. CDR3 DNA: TGCGCCAGCAGCTTGGAGGGGAGCACTGGAAACACCATATATTTT.

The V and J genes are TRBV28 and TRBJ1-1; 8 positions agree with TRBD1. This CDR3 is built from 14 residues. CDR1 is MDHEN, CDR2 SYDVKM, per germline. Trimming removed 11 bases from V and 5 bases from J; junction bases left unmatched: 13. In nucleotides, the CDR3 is TGTGCCGCGACGAGGGGCAGGGGGCTTACTGAAGCTTTCTTT. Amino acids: CAATRGRGLTEAFF.

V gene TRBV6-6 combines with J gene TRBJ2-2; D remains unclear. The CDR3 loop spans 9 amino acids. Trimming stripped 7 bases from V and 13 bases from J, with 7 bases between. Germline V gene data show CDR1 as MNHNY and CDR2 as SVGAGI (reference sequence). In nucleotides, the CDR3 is TGTGCCAGCACCCAAGGGCTGTTTTTT. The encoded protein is CASTQGLFF.

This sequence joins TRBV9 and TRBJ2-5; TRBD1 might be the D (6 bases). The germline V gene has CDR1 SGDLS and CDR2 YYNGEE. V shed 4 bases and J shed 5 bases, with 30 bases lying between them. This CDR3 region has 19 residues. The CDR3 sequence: CASSPQGSSTSGDWETQYF. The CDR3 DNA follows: TGTGCCAGCAGCCCTCAAGGTTCCTCAACCTCAGGGGATTGGGAGACCCAGTACTTC.

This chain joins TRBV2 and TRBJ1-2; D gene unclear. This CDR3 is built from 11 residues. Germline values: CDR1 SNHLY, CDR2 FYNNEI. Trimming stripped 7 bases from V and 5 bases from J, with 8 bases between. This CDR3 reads CASKMGYGYTF. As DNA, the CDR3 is TGTGCCAGCAAGATGGGATATGGCTACACCTTC.

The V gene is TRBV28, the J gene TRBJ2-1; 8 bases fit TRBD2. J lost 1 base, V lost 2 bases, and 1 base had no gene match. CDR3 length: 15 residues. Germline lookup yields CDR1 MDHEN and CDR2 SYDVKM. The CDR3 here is CASSLPSGSYNEQFF. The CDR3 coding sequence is TGTGCCAGCAGTTTACCTAGCGGGTCCTACAATGAGCAGTTCTTC.

As DNA, the CDR3 is TGTGCCAGCAGCTTAGCGAAAGGGCGCGCGGAGACCCAGTACTTC. Translation gives CASSLAKGRAETQYF. The chain has TRBV7-9 and TRBJ2-5; D unclear. The CDR3 totals 15 residues. Germline V gene lookup returns CDR1 SEHNR and CDR2 FQNEAQ (reference sequence). V was pared by 0 bases and J by 5 bases, with 13 bases between.

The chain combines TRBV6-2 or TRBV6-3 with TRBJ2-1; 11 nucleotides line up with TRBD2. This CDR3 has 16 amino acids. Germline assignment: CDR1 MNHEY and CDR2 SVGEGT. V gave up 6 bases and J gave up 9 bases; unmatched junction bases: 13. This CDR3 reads CASSSKTSGTHSEQFF. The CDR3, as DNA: TGTGCCAGCAGCAGCAAGACTAGCGGGACGCATAGTGAGCAGTTCTTC.

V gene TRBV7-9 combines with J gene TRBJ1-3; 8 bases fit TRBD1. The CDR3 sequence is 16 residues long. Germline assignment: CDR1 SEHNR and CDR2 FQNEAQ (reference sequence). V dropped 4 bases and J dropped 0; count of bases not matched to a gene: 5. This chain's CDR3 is CASSSTGDNSGNTIYF. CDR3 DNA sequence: TGTGCCAGCAGCTCGACAGGGGACAACTCTGGAAACACCATATATTTT.

The CDR3 spells CASRFQASNTEAFF. In nucleotides, the CDR3 is TGTGCCAGCAGGTTCCAGGCGTCGAACACTGAAGCTTTCTTT. The V call is TRBV27, the J call TRBJ1-1; D remains ambiguous. Per the germline V gene, CDR1 is MNHEY and CDR2 is SMNVEV (reference sequence). The V gene lost 6 bases and the J gene lost 1 base, with 12 bases spanning the gap. The CDR3 length is 14 residues.

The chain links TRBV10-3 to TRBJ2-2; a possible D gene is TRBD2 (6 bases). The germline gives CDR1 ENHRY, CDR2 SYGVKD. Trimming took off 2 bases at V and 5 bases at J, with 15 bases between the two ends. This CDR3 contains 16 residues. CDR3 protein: CAISEMGGGRTGELFF. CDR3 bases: TGTGCCATCAGTGAGATGGGGGGAGGACGGACCGGGGAGCTGTTTTTT.